These T cell receptor beta chains were read from a single sample in a study of regulatory T cells in long-lasting Graves disease. One entry per CDR3 protein results from TCRdb running MiXCR on the multiplex PCR reads. Altogether around 500,000 distinct CDR3 sequences are present, around 15% being singletons, with the ten largest covering about 25%. The same sample was also used in a study of T cells in Graves' hyperthyroidism and ophthalmopathy.

The material was peripheral blood mononuclear cells (PBMCs), obtained at new diagnosis, from a patient treated with antithyroid drugs. The receptor set was obtained from a woman in her forties or fifties with Graves disease. Both conserved end residues are part of each CDR3. The D gene is left open where the match is weak. Where a row states a size, it is once, few, many or the class of an expanded clone; other rows omit it.

size	D	V	J	CDR3	DNA
.	.	TRBV12-3/TRBV12-4	TRBJ1-3	CASSYTTGTPTSNGNTIYF	TGTGCCAGCAGTTACACTACCGGGACACCTACGAGTAATGGAAACACCATATATTTT
few	TRBD1	TRBV12-3/TRBV12-4	TRBJ2-7	CASSASGGGYEQYF	TGTGCCAGCAGTGCCTCAGGGGGCGGTTACGAGCAGTACTTC
.	.	TRBV15	TRBJ2-5	CATSGLPEAAQETQYF	TGTGCCACCAGCGGCCTTCCTGAGGCTGCACAAGAGACCCAGTACTTC
many	.	TRBV7-9	TRBJ2-5	CASSPGGAGETQYF	TGTGCCAGCAGCCCAGGAGGGGCCGGAGAGACCCAGTACTTC
.	.	TRBV6-2/TRBV6-3	TRBJ2-3	CASSYSRDTQYF	TGTGCCAGCAGTTACTCGAGAGATACGCAGTATTTT
.	.	TRBV19	TRBJ2-2	CASSIDRKANTGELFF	TGTGCCAGTAGTATAGACAGGAAAGCGAACACCGGGGAGCTGTTTTTT
many	.	TRBV10-3	TRBJ2-7	CAISDRGQEGQYF	TGTGCCATCAGTGACCGCGGACAGGAGGGGCAGTACTTC
.	.	TRBV5-1	TRBJ1-2	CASSFTAGGGYTF	TGCGCCAGCAGCTTCACAGCGGGGGGTGGCTACACCTTC
many	.	TRBV6-2/TRBV6-3	TRBJ2-1	CASRDPGVVENEQFF	TGTGCCAGCAGGGACCCAGGGGTAGTGGAGAATGAGCAGTTCTTC
.	.	TRBV10-3	TRBJ1-3	CAISESGLSSGNTIYF	TGTGCCATCAGTGAGTCTGGGTTAAGCTCTGGAAACACCATATATTTT
few	.	TRBV6-2/TRBV6-3	TRBJ2-1	CASSYGRGGEQFF	TGTGCCAGCAGTTACGGGCGTGGGGGTGAGCAGTTCTTC
.	.	TRBV12-3/TRBV12-4	TRBJ2-3	CASSRPIPDTRYF	TGTGCCAGCAGTCGGCCCATCCCGGATACGCGGTATTTT
many	.	TRBV6-2/TRBV6-3	TRBJ2-1	CASSSPSENYNEQFF	TGTGCCAGCAGTTCACCTAGCGAGAACTACAATGAGCAGTTCTTC
few	.	TRBV28	TRBJ2-5	CASCNLGEETQYF	TGTGCCAGCTGTAATTTGGGGGAAGAGACCCAGTACTTC
.	.	TRBV4-1	TRBJ1-5	CASSQVGFNQPQHF	TGCGCCAGCAGCCAAGTAGGGTTTAATCAGCCCCAGCATTTT
.	.	TRBV5-4	TRBJ2-1	CASGWRDSYNEQFF	TGTGCCAGCGGCTGGAGGGACTCCTACAATGAGCAGTTCTTC
many	.	TRBV12-3/TRBV12-4	TRBJ2-3	CASSVGGISTDTQYF	TGTGCCAGCAGCGTAGGGGGGATAAGCACAGATACGCAGTATTTT
few	TRBD1	TRBV5-1	TRBJ1-2	CASSLGQGEDGYTF	TGCGCCAGCAGCTTGGGACAGGGGGAAGATGGCTACACCTTC
many	TRBD2	TRBV9	TRBJ2-3	CASSVGTSGPDTQYF	TGTGCCAGCAGCGTAGGAACTAGCGGGCCAGATACGCAGTATTTT
many	.	TRBV4-1	TRBJ1-1	CASAGTANTEAFF	TGCGCCAGCGCCGGGACGGCGAACACTGAAGCTTTCTTT
.	.	TRBV14	TRBJ2-7	CASSRSITYEQYF	TGTGCCAGCAGCCGGTCGATTACCTACGAGCAGTACTTC
many	.	TRBV7-8	TRBJ2-7	CASSRGRLAPAYEQYF	TGTGCCAGCAGCCGAGGGCGGCTAGCGCCAGCCTACGAGCAGTACTTC
few	.	TRBV6-1	TRBJ1-6	CASRPQGLNSPLHF	TGTGCCAGCAGGCCACAGGGTCTAAATTCACCCCTCCACTTT
.	.	TRBV7-9	TRBJ1-2	CASSLPGVIGYTF	TGTGCCAGCAGCTTACCCGGTGTGATTGGCTACACCTTC
.	.	TRBV5-4	TRBJ2-5	CASSTGTEETQYF	TGTGCCAGCAGCACCGGGACTGAGGAGACCCAGTACTTC
many	.	TRBV10-3	TRBJ1-2	CAIRGGGTNGYTF	TGTGCCATCAGGGGGGGAGGGACCAATGGCTACACCTTC
.	.	TRBV14	TRBJ1-6	CASSLEYSPLHF	TGTGCCAGCAGCCTGGAATATTCACCCCTCCACTTT
few	.	TRBV20-1	TRBJ1-3	CSAAGLAGNTIYF	TGCAGTGCAGCGGGGCTCGCTGGAAACACCATATATTTT